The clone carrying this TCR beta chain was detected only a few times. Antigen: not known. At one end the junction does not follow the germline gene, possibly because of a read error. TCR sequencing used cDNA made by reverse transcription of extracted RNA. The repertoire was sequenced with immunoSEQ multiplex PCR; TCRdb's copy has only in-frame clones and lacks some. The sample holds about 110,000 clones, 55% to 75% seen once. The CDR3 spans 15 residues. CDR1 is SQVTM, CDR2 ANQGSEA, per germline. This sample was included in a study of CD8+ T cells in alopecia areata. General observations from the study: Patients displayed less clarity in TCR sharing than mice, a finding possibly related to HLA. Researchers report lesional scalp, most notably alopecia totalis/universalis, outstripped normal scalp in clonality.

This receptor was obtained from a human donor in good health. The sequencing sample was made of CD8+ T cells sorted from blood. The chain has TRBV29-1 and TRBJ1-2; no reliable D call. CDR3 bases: TGCAGCGTCGAAGGGCGTAGAAATGATTTCTATGGCTACACCTTC. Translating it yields CSVEGRRNDFYGYTF.